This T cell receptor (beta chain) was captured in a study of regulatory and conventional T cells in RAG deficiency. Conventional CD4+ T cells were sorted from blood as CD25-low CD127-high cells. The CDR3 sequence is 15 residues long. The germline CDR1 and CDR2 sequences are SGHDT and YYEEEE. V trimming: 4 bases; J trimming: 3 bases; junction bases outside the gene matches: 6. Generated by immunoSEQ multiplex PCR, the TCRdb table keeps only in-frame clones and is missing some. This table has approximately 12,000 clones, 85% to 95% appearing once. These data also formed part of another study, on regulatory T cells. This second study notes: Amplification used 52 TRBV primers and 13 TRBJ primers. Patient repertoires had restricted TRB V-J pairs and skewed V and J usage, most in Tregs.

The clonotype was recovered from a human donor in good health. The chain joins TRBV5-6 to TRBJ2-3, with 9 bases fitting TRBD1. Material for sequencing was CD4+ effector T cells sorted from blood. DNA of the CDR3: TGTGCCAGCAGCCTACAGGGGGCTTCTACAGATACGCAGTATTTT. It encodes CASSLQGASTDTQYF.